Shown below are 8 T cell receptor beta chains from a single sample sequenced in a study of neurological immune-mediated disorders. TCRdb independently ran MiXCR on the 5' RACE reads; one entry per CDR3 protein. The data show roughly 60,000 distinct CDR3 sequences, around 3.4% seen once. Sequencing input: PBMCs. The receptors derive from a woman in her 30s with multiple sclerosis.

There are many counts of this clonotype. This rearrangement joins TRBV7-4 to TRBJ1-6; possibly TRBD1 for D (6 bases). Germline CDR1 SGHVT, CDR2 SQSDAQ. Trimming removed 4 bases from V and 10 bases from J, with 17 bases in between. The CDR3 has 15 residues. CDR3 amino acids: CASSSHRDLGSPLHF. Written as DNA, the CDR3 is TGTGCCAGCAGCTCGCACAGGGATTTAGGATCACCCCTCCACTTT.

This clonotype was seen many times. This chain links TRBV20-1 with TRBJ2-7; the D is unclear. Looked up from germline, CDR1 is DFQATT and CDR2 is SNEGSKA (reference sequence). The germline V and J ends were trimmed by 6 bases and 2 bases, with 8 bases remaining between them. The CDR3 extends over 11 amino acids. The CDR3 spells CSAGDPYEQYF. CDR3 DNA sequence: TGCAGTGCAGGAGACCCCTACGAGCAGTACTTC.

This clonotype came up many times. CDR3 nucleotide sequence: TGCGCCAGCAGCTTGGATTGGAGCTCCTACAATGAGCAGTTCTTC. Protein sequence: CASSLDWSSYNEQFF. The chain carries TRBV5-1 and TRBJ2-1; D ambiguous. V lost 0 bases, J lost 0 bases, and 7 bases lay in between. The CDR3 sequence is 15 residues long. Germline CDR1 SGHRS, CDR2 YFSETQ.

This clonotype was observed many times. The rearrangement links TRBV20-1 to TRBJ1-5, with D unclear. The CDR3 covers 13 residues. Germline CDR1 DFQATT, CDR2 SNEGSKA (reference sequence). V lost 3 bases and J 3 bases, leaving 9 bases between the germline ends. As DNA, the CDR3 is TGCAGTGCTAGTGCGGGGATCAATCAGCCCCAGCATTTT. Translating it yields CSASAGINQPQHF.

This clonotype was seen many times. The rearrangement links TRBV11-2 to TRBJ2-1; 8 bases are a match to TRBD2. The CDR3 runs to 18 residues. V was pared by 7 bases and J by 3 bases, with 17 bases of the junction left unmatched. The germline V gene encodes CDR1 SGHAT and CDR2 FQNNGV. In DNA form, the CDR3 reads TGTGCCAGCATCAAAGGAGGGGCGGGGGGCCTTTTCTACAATGAGCAGTTCTTC. As protein: CASIKGGAGGLFYNEQFF. The complete variable domain, with remaining parts taken from reference TRBV11-2 and TRBJ2-1, reads EAGVAQSPRYKIIEKRQSVAFWCNPISGHATLYWYQQILGQGPKLLIQFQNNGVVDDSQLPKDRFSAERLKGVDSTLKIQPAKLEDSAVYLCASIKGGAGGLFYNEQFFGPGTRLTVL.

This sequence joins TRBV27 and TRBJ1-1; 7 bases line up with TRBD1. Germline assignment: CDR1 MNHEY and CDR2 SMNVEV (reference sequence). CDR3 length: 16 residues. J gave up 5 bases and V 5 bases, and 14 bases lay outside the gene matches. The DNA for the CDR3 is TGTGCCAGCAGTAGGGGGCCGTCGGGGTTAGCTACTGAAGCTTTCTTT. Protein: CASSRGPSGLATEAFF.

This clonotype came up many times. The rearrangement links TRBV6-4 to TRBJ1-1; no definite D call. The V end lost 2 bases, the J end lost 1 base, and 8 bases lay between the germline ends. Germline lookup yields CDR1 MRHNA and CDR2 SNTAGT. This CDR3 has 14 amino acids. CDR3 sequence (DNA): TGTGCCAGCAGTGACGGGGAGGAGAACACTGAAGCTTTCTTT. Translated, it gives CASSDGEENTEAFF.

This clonotype was detected ten times or more. The V call is TRBV5-1, the J call TRBJ1-1; TRBD1 is a possible D gene (6 bases). CDR1 is SGHRS, CDR2 YFSETQ, per germline. V lost 0 bases and J lost 11, with 11 bases in between. The CDR3 extends over 12 amino acids. CDR3 sequence reads: CASSLAGGEAFF. The CDR3 nucleotides are TGCGCCAGCAGCTTGGCCGGGGGCGAGGCTTTCTTT. The whole variable domain, filled in from reference TRBV5-1 and TRBJ1-1, reads KAGVTQTPRYLIKTRGQQVTLSCSPISGHRSVSWYQQTPGQGLQFLFEYFSETQRNKGNFPGRFSGRQFSNSRSEMNVSTLELGDSALYLCASSLAGGEAFFGQGTRLTVV.